The source of this T cell receptor beta chain is a study of cytomegalovirus exposure and HLA in healthy donors. Concerning this clone: Its antigen remains unknown. At one of its ends the junction is not consistent with the germline gene, which may arise from a read error.

Overall study results and limits: Three chains tied to CMV proved CMV antigen-specific in vitro.

Primers: 60 Vbeta forward and 13 Jbeta reverse. Assay: immunoSEQ multiplex PCR; the TCRdb copy retains only in-frame clones and omits some. Here the sample spans about 110,000 clones, about four fifths being singletons. The CDR3 consists of 14 residues. Germline V CDR1 and CDR2: SEHNR, FQNEAQ (reference sequence). Sequencing was done on a sample of PBMCs. The origin of this receptor is a man aged 25 to 40 in good health and CMV-seropositive. The chain uses TRBV7-9 and TRBJ2-2, with D tentatively TRBD1 (6 bases). The CDR3 region is CSSSSTGGTGELFF. The CDR3 DNA sequence: TGTTCCAGCAGCTCGACAGGCGGCACCGGGGAGCTGTTTTTT.